This TCR beta chain was retrieved from a study of metastatic and nonmetastatic thyroid tumors. Study-level background: Both malignant and benign thyroid patients supplied peripheral blood and tumor or nodule tissue samples, across which the repertoires of these patients were then compared. General study results and limits: Reportedly, malignant thyroid tumors had significantly higher TCR beta diversity than benign nodules, in blood and tumor.

This clone was observed a handful of times. The antigen remains unidentified. This CDR3 has 15 amino acids. Trimming left V 6 bases short and J 7 bases short, with 20 bases between. Per germline, CDR1 MNHEY and CDR2 SVGEGT. As originally analysed: For papillary thyroid cancer, a distant-metastasis classifier was constructed from CDR3 differences observed across clinicopathological groups. TCRdb re-clonotyped the PCR reads through MiXCR. TCRdb, rather than the study authors, made the V and J calls. The data contain 16,000 or so clones, more than 20% of them singletons. Thyroid surgery was performed in patients who had received no treatment beforehand.

The V gene is TRBV6-2 or TRBV6-3, the J gene TRBJ2-3; D is undetermined. Sequenced input: tumor tissue. This receptor was obtained from a male donor with papillary thyroid cancer or a benign thyroid nodule (not recorded which). Some clones in this sample may be carry-over from other donors' samples. The CDR3 region is CASSPPCDILYTQYF. The CDR3 DNA sequence: TGTGCCAGCAGCCCTCCATGTGATATTTTATATACGCAGTATTTT.